Following are 8 T cell receptor beta chains from one sample sequenced in a study of Ad26.COV2.S vaccination and SARS-CoV-2 variants. Stated treatment: around 19 received Ad26.COV2.S at low or high dose, single or two shots; roughly five received placebo; per-sample allocation not given. Day 63 after the first vaccine or placebo injection was the time point for sampling. The repertoire was sequenced with immunoSEQ multiplex PCR; TCRdb's copy has only in-frame clones and lacks some. The table shows more than 300,000 clones, with roughly 90% occurring only once. This sample comprised peripheral blood, obtained in a trial of Ad26.COV2.S vaccine versus placebo. Receptor source: a person aged 18 to 59 who received the Ad26.COV2.S COVID-19 vaccine or a placebo.

This rearrangement joins TRBV11-2 to TRBJ1-1; D is undetermined. Trimming pared 2 bases from V and 3 bases from J, leaving 10 bases between. CDR1 and CDR2 from the germline V gene are SGHAT and FQNNGV. The CDR3 has 14 amino acids. The CDR3 protein is CASSLLSVDTEAFF. As DNA, the CDR3 is TGTGCCAGCAGCTTACTCTCTGTGGACACTGAAGCTTTCTTT.

This clone was observed once. This chain connects TRBV5-1 to TRBJ2-2, with D possibly being TRBD1 (5 bases). The V end was cut by 0 bases, the J end by 0 bases, with 15 bases between. CDR3 length: 18 amino acids. Looked up from germline, CDR1 is SGHRS and CDR2 is YFSETQ. CDR3 nucleotides: TGCGCCAGCAGCTTGGCTCTACAGGTGAATACGAACACCGGGGAGCTGTTTTTT. Its protein product is CASSLALQVNTNTGELFF. Based on the CDR3 plus reference TRBV5-1 and TRBJ2-2, the full variable domain is KAGVTQTPRYLIKTRGQQVTLSCSPISGHRSVSWYQQTPGQGLQFLFEYFSETQRNKGNFPGRFSGRQFSNSRSEMNVSTLELGDSALYLCASSLALQVNTNTGELFFGEGSRLTVL.

The rearrangement uses TRBV11-2 and TRBJ2-5, with a weak D call TRBD1 (6 bases). Germline V gives CDR1 SGHAT, CDR2 FQNNGV. This CDR3 is 17 amino acids long. Deletions cut 2 bases from V and 5 bases from J, with 21 bases between. The CDR3 nucleotides are TGTGCCAGCAGCTTACTCGGACAGCCTTGGAGTGTGGAGACCCAGTACTTC. It yields the protein CASSLLGQPWSVETQYF. The full variable domain, rest sourced from reference TRBV11-2 and TRBJ2-5, is EAGVAQSPRYKIIEKRQSVAFWCNPISGHATLYWYQQILGQGPKLLIQFQNNGVVDDSQLPKDRFSAERLKGVDSTLKIQPAKLEDSAVYLCASSLLGQPWSVETQYFGPGTRLLVL.

The chain recombines TRBV28 with TRBJ1-1; TRBD1 might be the D (5 bases). The germline V gene has CDR1 MDHEN and CDR2 SYDVKM. This CDR3 comprises 12 residues. V lost 8 bases and J 8 bases, leaving 15 bases between the germline ends. The CDR3: CASSPQGPEAFF. In DNA, the CDR3 is TGTGCCAGCTCACCCCAGGGTCCCGAAGCTTTCTTT.

This chain's CDR3 is CASIQGQSYEQYF. CDR3 DNA sequence: TGTGCCAGCATACAGGGCCAGTCCTACGAGCAGTACTTC. This rearrangement joins TRBV28 to TRBJ2-7; a weak D match, TRBD1 (6 bases). The CDR3 consists of 13 residues. CDR1 and CDR2 (germline): MDHEN, SYDVKM. V lost 7 bases, J lost 1 base, and 11 bases lay in between.

The V call is TRBV19, the J call TRBJ1-3, with D tentatively TRBD1 (5 bases). This CDR3 spans 16 amino acids. Trimming cost V 2 bases and J 0 bases, with 11 bases left between them. CDR1 is LNHDA and CDR2 is SQIVND in the germline V gene (reference sequence). The CDR3 loop reads CASSIRTRLSGNTIYF. For the CDR3, the DNA is TGTGCCAGTAGTATAAGGACACGTCTCTCTGGAAACACCATATATTTT.

The rearrangement links TRBV5-5 to TRBJ2-7; D is possibly TRBD1 (6 bases). Germline loops: CDR1 SGHKS, CDR2 YYEKEE (reference sequence). This CDR3 contains 14 residues. The V end was cut by 2 bases, the J end by 2 bases, with 11 bases between. In DNA form, the CDR3 reads TGTGCCAGCAGCTTTGACAGGAGTCCCTACGAGCAGTACTTC. Translating gives CASSFDRSPYEQYF.

This clone was seen once. The chain links TRBV21-1 to TRBJ1-4; the DNA was not compared with TRBD1, the D call given in the table. TRBV21-1 is labeled a pseudogene. This CDR3 is built from 17 residues. DNA for the CDR3: TGTGCCAGCAGCAAAGCCTCACAGGGGGCACCTAATGAAAAACTGTTTTTT. Translation: CASSKASQGAPNEKLFF.